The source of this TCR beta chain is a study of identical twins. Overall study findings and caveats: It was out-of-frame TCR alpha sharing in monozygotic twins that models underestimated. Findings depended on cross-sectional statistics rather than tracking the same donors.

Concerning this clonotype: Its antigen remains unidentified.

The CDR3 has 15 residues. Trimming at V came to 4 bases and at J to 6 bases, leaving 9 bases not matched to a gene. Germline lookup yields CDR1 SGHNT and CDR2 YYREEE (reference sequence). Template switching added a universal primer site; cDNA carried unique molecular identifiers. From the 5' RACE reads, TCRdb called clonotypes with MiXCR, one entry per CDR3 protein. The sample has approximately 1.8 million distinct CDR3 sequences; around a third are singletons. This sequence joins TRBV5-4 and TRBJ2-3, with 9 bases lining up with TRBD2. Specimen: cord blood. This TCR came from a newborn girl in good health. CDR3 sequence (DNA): TGTGCCAGCAGCCCGATAGCGGGGGAAGTGGATACGCAGTATTTT. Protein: CASSPIAGEVDTQYF.